The 28 T cell receptor beta chains below all came from one sample that was sequenced in a study of cytomegalovirus exposure and HLA in healthy donors (dated by TCRdb to the late 2010s). Library prep was done by the immunoSEQ multiplex PCR assay. For the multiplex PCR, a mixture combining 60 forward primers for TCR Vbeta segments and 13 reverse primers for TCR Jbeta segments was used. This is the immuneACCESS table as TCRdb keeps it, with only in-frame sequences that have V and J called. A part of the clones is gone; compared with another copy, unresolved V genes explain less than half, and the rest is unexplained. The sample table shows 85,000 to 130,000 clones, and 60% to 80% are seen once. The ten top clones hold 5.8% of the sample. Material for sequencing was PBMCs. These receptors were collected from a man aged 55-75 years in good health and CMV-seropositive.

V is TRBV28 and J is TRBJ2-5; D gene uncertain. Trimming shortened V by 5 bases and J by 3 bases, and 4 bases separated the two germline ends. This CDR3 has 11 amino acids. The germline CDR1 and CDR2 sequences are MDHEN and SYDVKM. The chain's CDR3 is CASSPEETQYF. In DNA, the CDR3 is TGTGCCAGCAGTCCGGAAGAGACCCAGTACTTC.

The rearrangement joins TRBV5-1 to TRBJ2-2; 7 nucleotides match TRBD1. The germline V gene has CDR1 SGHRS and CDR2 YFSETQ. The CDR3 extends over 15 amino acids. The junction had 2 bases not matched to a gene; V was cut back by 0 bases and J by 3 bases. The chain's CDR3 is CASSLADRDTGELFF. CDR3 nucleotide sequence: TGCGCCAGCAGCTTGGCCGACAGGGACACCGGGGAGCTGTTTTTT. The whole variable domain, filled in from reference TRBV5-1 and TRBJ2-2, reads KAGVTQTPRYLIKTRGQQVTLSCSPISGHRSVSWYQQTPGQGLQFLFEYFSETQRNKGNFPGRFSGRQFSNSRSEMNVSTLELGDSALYLCASSLADRDTGELFFGEGSRLTVL.

CDR3 sequence reads: CASSLEQGSDTQYF. CDR3 sequence (DNA): TGTGCCAGCAGCTTGGAACAGGGGTCAGATACGCAGTATTTT. The V call is TRBV5-4, the J call TRBJ2-3; TRBD1 matches at 7 bases. The CDR3 consists of 14 residues. CDR1 and CDR2 from the germline V gene are SGHNT and YYREEE (reference sequence). Trimming at V came to 0 bases and at J to 4 bases, leaving 2 bases not matched to a gene.

There are a few counts of this clone. V usage is TRBV7-9 and J usage is TRBJ1-5; D gene unclear. Germline values: CDR1 SEHNR, CDR2 FQNEAQ (reference sequence). Between the trimmed V and J ends, which lost 5 bases and 10 bases, there was a span of 18 bases. The CDR3 spans 14 residues. The CDR3 is CASSPGLAGLPQHF. The CDR3 coding sequence is TGTGCCAGCAGCCCAGGACTTGCAGGCCTACCCCAGCATTTT.

DNA for the CDR3: TGTGCCAGCAGCCCGGGACAGGTCGGGGAGCTGTTTTTT. Protein product: CASSPGQVGELFF. V usage is TRBV11-2 and J usage is TRBJ2-2; 8 bases agree with TRBD1. Germline V gene sequence: CDR1 SGHAT, CDR2 FQNNGV. The CDR3 spans 13 residues. The V and J ends lost 5 bases and 7 bases, in that order; junction bases with no gene match: 3. Looking up the rest from reference TRBV11-2 and TRBJ2-2 gives the full variable domain: EAGVAQSPRYKIIEKRQSVAFWCNPISGHATLYWYQQILGQGPKLLIQFQNNGVVDDSQLPKDRFSAERLKGVDSTLKIQPAKLEDSAVYLCASSPGQVGELFFGEGSRLTVL.

The chain is built from TRBV4-2 and TRBJ2-6; 7 positions match TRBD1. The CDR3 extends over 16 amino acids. V lost 4 bases, J lost 0 bases, and 3 bases stayed unmatched. Germline-derived CDR1 and CDR2 are LGHNA and YNFKEQ. CDR3 coding DNA: TGTGCCAGCAGCCCGGGACAGCGCTCTGGGGCCAACGTCCTGACTTTC. This sequence encodes CASSPGQRSGANVLTF.

The CDR3 loop is CATSRGRLYNEQFF. The CDR3 DNA sequence: TGTGCCACCAGCAGGGGCCGACTCTACAATGAGCAGTTCTTC. The chain has TRBV6-4 and TRBJ2-1, with D perhaps TRBD1 (6 bases). Trimming pared 10 bases from V and 3 bases from J, leaving 16 bases between. The CDR3 runs 14 residues. Germline V gives CDR1 MRHNA, CDR2 SNTAGT.

The gene calls are TRBV27 and TRBJ2-3, with 7 bases identical to TRBD2. The trim removed 5 bases at V and 1 base at J, leaving 9 bases unmatched. The CDR3 consists of 16 residues. CDR1 is MNHEY and CDR2 is SMNVEV in the germline V gene (reference sequence). CDR3 amino acids: CASSAPAAGGTDTQYF. DNA for the CDR3: TGTGCCAGCAGTGCTCCCGCGGCGGGGGGCACAGATACGCAGTATTTT.

This clone was seen once. The chain couples TRBV6-1 to TRBJ2-3; 13 bases are shared with TRBD2. The germline CDR1 and CDR2 sequences are MNHNS and SASEGT. Germline trimming cut 6 bases from V and 2 bases from J; bases unmatched to any gene: 2. The CDR3 contains 15 residues. CDR3 sequence: CASRLAGGLTDTQYF. The CDR3 DNA sequence: TGTGCCAGCAGACTAGCGGGGGGGCTCACAGATACGCAGTATTTT.

The chain carries TRBV5-1 and TRBJ2-3; no clear D. Trimming cost V 2 bases and J 1 base, with 5 bases left between them. The CDR3 totals 13 residues. CDR1 and CDR2 from the germline V gene are SGHRS and YFSETQ. DNA of the CDR3: TGCGCCAGCAGCTTAGGAGGCACAGATACGCAGTATTTT. Amino acids: CASSLGGTDTQYF.

Here the CDR3 DNA reads TGTGCCAGCGCCTCCCCCGTCGAGAAAGAGACCCAGTACTTC. Its protein product is CASASPVEKETQYF. The rearrangement uses TRBV7-7 and TRBJ2-5; no clear D gene. V shed 8 bases and J shed 3 bases, with 16 bases lying between them. Germline-derived CDR1 and CDR2 are SSHAT and FNYEAQ (reference sequence). The CDR3 consists of 14 residues.

The rearrangement uses TRBV18 and TRBJ2-5, with a weak D call TRBD2 (6 bases). This CDR3 contains 14 residues. V dropped 0 bases and J dropped 11 bases, with 16 bases sitting between them. Looked up from germline, CDR1 is KGHSH and CDR2 is LQKENI. DNA of the CDR3: TGTGCCAGCTCACCACCGTCAGCCTCTCGGGAGCAGTACTTC. Its translation: CASSPPSASREQYF.

This clone was counted a single time. V gene TRBV18 combines with J gene TRBJ2-2; tentative D call: TRBD2 (5 bases). Looked up from germline, CDR1 is KGHSH and CDR2 is LQKENI. This CDR3 is built from 16 residues. Trimming pared 2 bases from V and 3 bases from J, leaving 13 bases between. Written as DNA, the CDR3 is TGTGCCAGCTCACCAAGATTGGAGCGGCACACCGGGGAGCTGTTTTTT. As protein: CASSPRLERHTGELFF.

The chain uses TRBV29-1 and TRBJ2-5, with TRBD2 matching over 16 bases. The CDR3 runs to 14 residues. Germline CDR1 SQVTM, CDR2 ANQGSEA. After removal of 7 bases from V and 5 bases from J, the junction contained 4 bases not matched to a gene. CDR3 nucleotide sequence: TGCAGCGGGGGGACTAGCGGGGGGGCTGAGACCCAGTACTTC. This translates into CSGGTSGGAETQYF.

The table lists this clone with a count of one. The chain joins TRBV15 to TRBJ2-5; D is possibly TRBD1 (5 bases). This CDR3 spans 14 amino acids. Germline CDR1 and CDR2: LNHNV and YYDKDF (reference sequence). Trimming cost V 0 bases and J 5 bases, with 10 bases left between them. The CDR3 nucleotides are TGTGCCACCAGCAGAGAGGGGCCTGGGGAGACCCAGTACTTC. It encodes CATSREGPGETQYF. Complete variable domain (other parts from reference TRBV15 and TRBJ2-5): DAMVIQNPRYQVTQFGKPVTLSCSQTLNHNVMYWYQQKSSQAPKLLFHYYDKDFNNEADTPDNFQSRRPNTSFCFLDIRSPGLGDTAMYLCATSREGPGETQYFGPGTRLLVL.

CDR3 sequence: CASRPGAGNTDTQYF. The CDR3 bases are TGTGCCAGCAGACCGGGAGCGGGGAACACAGATACGCAGTATTTT. The chain has TRBV11-2 and TRBJ2-3; 7 bases agree with TRBD2. Trimming took 6 bases from V and 2 from J; bases not matched to a gene: 8. The CDR3 length is 15 residues. The V gene's germline CDR1 is SGHAT and CDR2 FQNNGV.

A remark on this clone: The junction departs from germline at one end; a sequencing error may be responsible. The chain joins TRBV5-4 to TRBJ1-5, with 9 bases that match TRBD1. Germline V gene lookup returns CDR1 SGHNT and CDR2 YYREEE (reference sequence). The CDR3 loop spans 17 amino acids. CDR3 nucleotides: TGCGCCAGCAGCCAAGATCTGAGCGTCGGACAGGGGAAGCCCCAGCATTTT. Its protein is CASSQDLSVGQGKPQHF.

This clone has a handful of counts. The chain recombines TRBV7-9 with TRBJ1-1; D gene ambiguous. The germline gives CDR1 SEHNR, CDR2 FQNEAQ (reference sequence). This CDR3 has 11 amino acids. V lost 3 bases to trimming and J lost 10 bases, with 9 bases between them. CDR3 coding DNA: TGTGCCAGCAGCTTGACTCCCGGAGCTTTCTTT. Translation gives CASSLTPGAFF.

The J gene is TRBJ2-1, the V gene TRBV6-5; 10 bases map to TRBD2. With 4 bases clipped from V and 5 bases from J, the junction kept 5 bases outside the gene matches. This CDR3 contains 15 residues. Germline-derived CDR1 and CDR2 are MNHEY and SVGAGI. CDR3 in DNA: TGTGCCAGCAGTTCCACTAGCGGGGTCCACAATGAGCAGTTCTTC. It codes for CASSSTSGVHNEQFF.

This clone was counted a single time. The chain links TRBV15 to TRBJ2-1, with TRBD1 identical over 9 bases. Germline V lookup: CDR1 LNHNV, CDR2 YYDKDF (reference sequence). V gave up 3 bases and J gave up 4 bases; unmatched junction bases: 4. CDR3 length: 15 amino acids. The chain's CDR3 is CATSRVDRGYNEQFF. The DNA of the CDR3 is TGTGCCACCAGCAGGGTCGACAGGGGGTACAATGAGCAGTTCTTC.

The chain couples TRBV12-5 to TRBJ1-1; D not certain. Per germline, CDR1 LGHNT and CDR2 FRNRAP. The CDR3 totals 13 residues. Trimming removed 1 base from V and 13 bases from J, with 16 bases in between. CDR3 sequence reads: CASGLDGSPRSFF. The CDR3 nucleotides read TGTGCTAGTGGTTTGGACGGGAGCCCCCGTAGTTTCTTT.

The J gene is TRBJ2-2, the V gene TRBV6-6, with D perhaps TRBD1 (5 bases). Germline CDR1 MNHNY, CDR2 SVGAGI (reference sequence). V lost 7 bases to trimming and J lost 7 bases, with 16 bases between them. There are 14 residues in the CDR3. The CDR3 nucleotides read TGTGCCAGCACCCCGGCCAGGGTGCGCGGGGAGCTGTTTTTT. This codes for CASTPARVRGELFF.

This clone was observed a single time. The V call is TRBV28, the J call TRBJ1-2; D gene unclear. The CDR3 runs 15 residues. V lost 3 bases to trimming and J lost 4 bases, with 15 bases between them. Germline CDR1 reads MDHEN; CDR2 reads SYDVKM. DNA for the CDR3: TGTGCCAGCAGTTTGTCCGGAGGTTCGGCCTATGGCTACACCTTC. This codes for CASSLSGGSAYGYTF.

The chain links TRBV28 to TRBJ1-3; D not resolved. From germline, CDR1 is MDHEN and CDR2 SYDVKM. V gave up 2 bases and J gave up 0 bases, with 8 bases separating them. The CDR3 length is 15 residues. This CDR3 is CASSLESGSGNTIYF. CDR3 DNA: TGTGCCAGCAGTTTAGAGTCTGGCTCTGGAAACACCATATATTTT.

The rearrangement joins TRBV19 to TRBJ1-1; D gene uncertain. Germline V CDR1 and CDR2: LNHDA, SQIVND (reference sequence). Between the trimmed V and J ends, which lost 3 bases and 4 bases, there was a span of 9 bases. The CDR3 has 13 residues. As DNA, the CDR3 is TGTGCCAGTAGTATCGAGTCCGGCACTGAAGCTTTCTTT. As protein: CASSIESGTEAFF.

The J gene is TRBJ2-3, the V gene TRBV5-1; 7 nucleotides agree with TRBD2. The V segment lost 4 bases and the J segment 2 bases; nucleotides outside the gene matches: 4. The CDR3 has 14 amino acids. Germline CDR1 is SGHRS and CDR2 is YFSETQ. The CDR3 spells CASSGGGPTDTQYF. The CDR3 bases are TGCGCCAGCAGCGGCGGGGGACCCACAGATACGCAGTATTTT.

In this sample, this clone turned up once. CDR3 nucleotide sequence: TGTGCCAGCAGCACCCGACAGGGGAACACCGGGGAGCTGTTTTTT. Translated: CASSTRQGNTGELFF. The rearrangement joins TRBV7-6 to TRBJ2-2; 7 positions match TRBD1. There are 15 residues in the CDR3. CDR1 is SGHVS, CDR2 FNYEAQ, per germline. Trimming cost V 5 bases and J 1 base; bases outside gene matches: 4.

This chain connects TRBV10-3 to TRBJ2-3, with D possibly matching TRBD2 (6 bases). Germline-derived CDR1 and CDR2 are ENHRY and SYGVKD. V was clipped by 5 bases and J by 3 bases, with 12 bases between them. There are 14 residues in the CDR3. DNA for the CDR3: TGTGCCATCAGTCTGGGACTCGATACAGATACGCAGTATTTT. It yields the protein CAISLGLDTDTQYF.